These T cell receptor beta chains were read from a single sample in a study of CD8 T cells in Susac syndrome. TCRdb used MiXCR to reprocess the immunoSEQ multiplex PCR reads, holding one entry per CDR3 protein. The sample lists some 100,000 distinct CDR3 sequences, approximately 93% occurring once. Input material: CD4+ T cells from PBMCs. These TCRs come from a human donor with multiple sclerosis. Both conserved end residues are part of each CDR3. D genes are given only for firm matches. The size field is filled for only some rows; it gives once, few, many or a size class.

len	d_gene	abundance	v_gene	j_gene	CDR3aa	CDR3nt
16	NA	NA	TRBV4-1	TRBJ2-2	CASSQTGGPYTGELFF	TGCGCCAGCAGCCAAACCGGGGGCCCTTACACCGGGGAGCTGTTTTTT
15	NA	NA	TRBV19	TRBJ1-2	CASSIVAGANYGYTF	TGTGCCAGTAGTATTGTGGCAGGCGCTAACTATGGCTACACCTTC
16	NA	NA	TRBV5-4	TRBJ2-1	CASSTPGTSSYNEQFF	TGTGCCAGCAGCACCCCCGGGACCAGCTCCTACAATGAGCAGTTCTTC
16	TRBD2	NA	TRBV7-2	TRBJ2-5	CASSLERLAGKETQYF	TGTGCCAGCAGCTTAGAGAGGCTAGCGGGGAAAGAGACCCAGTACTTC
13	NA	NA	TRBV5-1	TRBJ2-3	CASSGGASDTQYF	TGCGCCAGCAGCGGGGGCGCATCAGATACGCAGTATTTT
13	TRBD1	NA	TRBV7-2	TRBJ2-1	CASSLDRSREQFF	TGTGCCAGCAGCTTGGACAGGTCGAGAGAGCAGTTCTTC
12	TRBD1	once	TRBV30	TRBJ1-2	CAWGRQGGGYTF	TGTGCCTGGGGTAGACAGGGAGGTGGCTACACCTTC
13	NA	NA	TRBV2	TRBJ1-1	CASRRETDTEAFF	TGTGCCAGCCGCAGGGAAACGGACACTGAAGCTTTCTTT
16	NA	NA	TRBV28	TRBJ2-3	CASSSPPGLGSDTQYF	TGTGCCAGCAGTTCCCCCCCGGGTTTGGGGTCGGATACGCAGTATTTT
16	NA	NA	TRBV6-5	TRBJ2-7	CASSYSTGYYSYEQYF	TGTGCCAGCAGTTACTCCACAGGGTACTATTCCTACGAGCAGTACTTC
14	NA	NA	TRBV15	TRBJ1-2	CATSRGDPLYGYTF	TGTGCCACCAGCAGAGGGGACCCCCTCTATGGCTACACCTTC
17	TRBD1	NA	TRBV7-2	TRBJ1-3	CASSPKLGGAEGNTIYF	TGTGCCAGCAGCCCCAAGTTAGGGGGCGCGGAAGGAAACACCATATATTTT
12	NA	NA	TRBV12-3/TRBV12-4	TRBJ2-7	CASRPFGLGVYF	TGTGCCAGCAGACCTTTTGGCCTCGGGGTGTACTTC
15	TRBD1	once	TRBV7-9	TRBJ1-2	CASSLAGQRTYGYTF	TGTGCCAGCAGCTTAGCGGGACAGCGAACGTACGGCTACACCTTC
14	NA	NA	TRBV6-5	TRBJ1-1	CASSYSNLNTEAFF	TGTGCCAGCAGTTACTCGAATTTGAACACTGAAGCTTTCTTT
11	NA	NA	TRBV20-1	TRBJ2-1	CSAELGNEQFF	TGCAGTGCTGAACTAGGCAATGAGCAGTTCTTC
13	NA	NA	TRBV5-6	TRBJ1-2	CASSLYRDYGYTF	TGTGCCAGCAGCTTGTACAGGGACTATGGCTACACCTTC
14	NA	NA	TRBV18	TRBJ2-1	CASSPPVRYNEQFF	TGTGCCAGCTCACCACCGGTCAGATACAATGAGCAGTTCTTC
14	TRBD1	NA	TRBV4-1	TRBJ2-7	CASSSRGQDYEQYF	TGCGCCAGCAGCTCCAGGGGACAGGACTACGAGCAGTACTTC
11	NA	NA	TRBV29-1	TRBJ1-2	CSFSANYGYTF	TGCAGCTTTTCAGCCAACTATGGCTACACCTTC
11	NA	NA	TRBV20-1	TRBJ2-3	CSARATDTQYF	TGCAGTGCTAGGGCGACAGATACGCAGTATTTT
15	NA	NA	TRBV7-9	TRBJ2-7	CASSSSTVVRDEQYF	TGTGCCAGCAGCTCGTCCACCGTAGTTAGAGACGAGCAGTACTTC
13	NA	NA	TRBV6-2/TRBV6-3	TRBJ2-5	CASSYNLRGTQYF	TGTGCCAGCAGTTACAACCTCCGAGGGACCCAGTACTTC
14	NA	NA	TRBV5-1	TRBJ2-3	CASSPASSTDTQYF	TGCGCCAGCAGCCCGGCGAGCAGCACAGATACGCAGTATTTT
11	NA	NA	TRBV24-1	TRBJ2-1	CATSVYNEQFF	TGTGCCACCAGTGTTTACAATGAGCAGTTCTTC
16	NA	NA	TRBV7-9	TRBJ1-3	CASSFPGKKAGNTIYF	TGTGCCAGCAGCTTCCCCGGGAAAAAGGCTGGAAACACCATATATTTT
13	NA	NA	TRBV7-2	TRBJ1-2	CASSLLGIKSYTF	TGTGCCAGCAGCTTACTAGGGATTAAGAGCTACACCTTC
13	NA	NA	TRBV20-1	TRBJ1-3	CSAERGTGNTIYF	TGCAGTGCAGAACGAGGGACTGGAAACACCATATATTTT
18	TRBD1	once	TRBV3-1	TRBJ1-6	CASSQDGQASSYNSPLHF	TGTGCCAGCAGCCAAGACGGACAGGCCAGCTCCTATAATTCACCCCTCCACTTT
15	NA	NA	TRBV4-2	TRBJ1-5	CASSQIREDNQPQHF	TGTGCCAGCAGCCAAATCAGGGAAGATAATCAGCCCCAGCATTTT
13	NA	NA	TRBV16	TRBJ1-5	CASSQWGNQPQHF	TGTGCCAGCAGCCAATGGGGGAATCAGCCCCAGCATTTT
13	NA	once	TRBV13	TRBJ1-1	CASSVTGLTEAFF	TGTGCCAGCAGCGTTACAGGCCTCACTGAAGCTTTCTTT
13	TRBD1	NA	TRBV14	TRBJ2-1	CASSQMPGTVEFF	TGTGCCAGCAGCCAAATGCCCGGGACAGTCGAGTTCTTC
14	TRBD1	NA	TRBV27	TRBJ1-1	CASSLDRGVTEAFF	TGTGCCAGCAGTTTAGACAGGGGGGTAACTGAAGCTTTCTTT
15	NA	NA	TRBV5-1	TRBJ2-2	CASSLEPGATGELFF	TGCGCCAGCAGCTTGGAGCCAGGGGCTACCGGGGAGCTGTTTTTT